Listed below are T cell receptor beta chains from one sample, sequenced in a study of vaccination and CD4 T cells after COVID-19. TCRdb re-called the PCR reads with MiXCR, one entry per CDR3 protein. The sample lists tens of thousands of distinct CDR3 sequences, 50% seen once, with 5% to 6.5% in the top ten. The sequencing used CD4+ T cells from blood, collected about 7 months after SARS-CoV-2 vaccination. These receptors all come from a human donor who had recovered from COVID-19. Each CDR3 is given with its conserved first and last residue. Each record gives: D gene, clone size, V gene, J gene, CDR3 protein, CDR3 DNA. The D gene is left open where the match is weak. Clone sizes are given selectively: once, few, many, or a class where the clone is expanded.

d_gene: -
abundance: -
v_gene: TRBV4-1
j_gene: TRBJ1-1
CDR3aa: CASSQVSGDTEAFF
CDR3nt: TGCGCCAGCAGCCAAGTATCCGGCGACACTGAAGCTTTCTTT

d_gene: -
abundance: -
v_gene: TRBV20-1
j_gene: TRBJ2-1
CDR3aa: CSATIRTGTDYNEQFF
CDR3nt: TGCAGTGCTACGATCCGAACCGGGACGGACTACAATGAGCAGTTCTTC

d_gene: -
abundance: -
v_gene: TRBV20-1
j_gene: TRBJ2-7
CDR3aa: CSPPPGDSYEQYF
CDR3nt: TGCAGTCCTCCCCCAGGGGACTCCTACGAGCAGTACTTC

d_gene: -
abundance: -
v_gene: TRBV20-1
j_gene: TRBJ1-1
CDR3aa: CSARRALLRTTEAFF
CDR3nt: TGCAGTGCTAGAAGAGCCCTCCTTAGGACCACTGAAGCTTTCTTT

d_gene: -
abundance: -
v_gene: TRBV7-2
j_gene: TRBJ1-2
CDR3aa: CASSQEGIHGYTF
CDR3nt: TGTGCCAGCAGCCAAGAAGGGATCCATGGCTACACCTTC

d_gene: TRBD2
abundance: -
v_gene: TRBV6-2/TRBV6-3
j_gene: TRBJ2-1
CDR3aa: CASSYSAGGVDEQFF
CDR3nt: TGTGCCAGCAGTTACTCGGCGGGAGGTGTGGATGAGCAGTTCTTC

d_gene: TRBD2
abundance: few
v_gene: TRBV7-8
j_gene: TRBJ2-3
CDR3aa: CASSLGKWTSGSTDTQYF
CDR3nt: TGTGCCAGCAGCTTAGGAAAGTGGACTAGCGGAAGCACAGATACGCAGTATTTT

d_gene: -
abundance: -
v_gene: TRBV20-1
j_gene: TRBJ2-7
CDR3aa: CSARDGSYEQYF
CDR3nt: TGCAGTGCTCGGGACGGTTCCTACGAGCAGTACTTC

d_gene: -
abundance: -
v_gene: TRBV24-1
j_gene: TRBJ2-5
CDR3aa: CATSDLHWVETQETQYF
CDR3nt: TGTGCCACCAGTGATTTGCATTGGGTAGAGACCCAAGAGACCCAGTACTTC

d_gene: TRBD2
abundance: -
v_gene: TRBV7-2
j_gene: TRBJ2-7
CDR3aa: CASSGRTSGSYEQYF
CDR3nt: TGTGCCAGCAGCGGACGGACTAGCGGGAGTTACGAGCAGTACTTC

d_gene: -
abundance: -
v_gene: TRBV11-1
j_gene: TRBJ2-1
CDR3aa: CASSLVVWDEQFF
CDR3nt: TGTGCCAGCAGCTTGGTGGTTTGGGATGAGCAGTTCTTC

d_gene: -
abundance: -
v_gene: TRBV7-9
j_gene: TRBJ1-5
CDR3aa: CASSTLNQPQHF
CDR3nt: TGTGCCAGCAGCACACTCAATCAGCCCCAGCATTTT

d_gene: TRBD1
abundance: few
v_gene: TRBV20-1
j_gene: TRBJ1-5
CDR3aa: CSAKTARLAPGGNQPQHF
CDR3nt: TGCAGTGCTAAAACCGCCCGTTTGGCCCCAGGGGGTAATCAGCCCCAGCATTTT

d_gene: -
abundance: -
v_gene: TRBV24-1
j_gene: TRBJ2-1
CDR3aa: CATSDTQGPEQFF
CDR3nt: TGTGCCACCAGTGATACACAGGGACCCGAGCAGTTCTTC

d_gene: TRBD2
abundance: -
v_gene: TRBV20-1
j_gene: TRBJ2-5
CDR3aa: CSARSGGFQETQYF
CDR3nt: TGCAGTGCTAGATCCGGGGGGTTCCAAGAGACCCAGTACTTC

d_gene: TRBD2
abundance: -
v_gene: TRBV10-3
j_gene: TRBJ2-7
CDR3aa: CAISEYPSGSPLAVYEQYF
CDR3nt: TGTGCCATCAGTGAGTATCCTAGCGGGAGCCCCCTTGCCGTCTACGAGCAGTACTTC

d_gene: -
abundance: few
v_gene: TRBV20-1
j_gene: TRBJ1-6
CDR3aa: CSARDRDYNSPLHF
CDR3nt: TGCAGTGCTAGAGATCGGGATTATAATTCACCCCTCCACTTT

d_gene: -
abundance: -
v_gene: TRBV20-1
j_gene: TRBJ2-1
CDR3aa: CSARAINEQFF
CDR3nt: TGCAGTGCTAGAGCAATCAATGAGCAGTTCTTC

d_gene: -
abundance: few
v_gene: TRBV20-1
j_gene: TRBJ1-1
CDR3aa: CSARQGNTEAFF
CDR3nt: TGCAGTGCTAGACAGGGGAACACTGAAGCTTTCTTT

d_gene: -
abundance: -
v_gene: TRBV6-1
j_gene: TRBJ2-7
CDR3aa: CASRGGGNYEQYF
CDR3nt: TGTGCCAGCAGAGGCGGCGGAAACTACGAGCAGTACTTC

d_gene: TRBD1
abundance: -
v_gene: TRBV28
j_gene: TRBJ1-1
CDR3aa: CASRSQGGEAFF
CDR3nt: TGTGCCAGCAGGTCACAGGGGGGTGAAGCTTTCTTT

d_gene: TRBD2
abundance: few
v_gene: TRBV27
j_gene: TRBJ2-3
CDR3aa: CASSIGLAVDTQYF
CDR3nt: TGTGCCAGCAGTATCGGACTAGCAGTAGATACGCAGTATTTT

d_gene: TRBD2
abundance: -
v_gene: TRBV6-2/TRBV6-3
j_gene: TRBJ2-1
CDR3aa: CASRATPSGLGNEQFF
CDR3nt: TGTGCCAGCAGGGCTACCCCTAGCGGGCTAGGCAATGAGCAGTTCTTC

d_gene: -
abundance: few
v_gene: TRBV20-1
j_gene: TRBJ1-5
CDR3aa: CSARGQGDGSQHF
CDR3nt: TGCAGTGCTAGAGGGCAGGGAGATGGGTCCCAGCATTTT

d_gene: -
abundance: -
v_gene: TRBV20-1
j_gene: TRBJ1-1
CDR3aa: CSARGGEVNTEAFF
CDR3nt: TGCAGTGCTAGAGGGGGGGAAGTGAACACTGAAGCTTTCTTT

d_gene: -
abundance: few
v_gene: TRBV15
j_gene: TRBJ2-7
CDR3aa: CATRDSGFYEQYF
CDR3nt: TGTGCCACCAGAGATAGCGGTTTCTACGAGCAGTACTTC

d_gene: -
abundance: -
v_gene: TRBV20-1
j_gene: TRBJ2-5
CDR3aa: CTWLEGAMETQYF
CDR3nt: TGCACGTGGTTGGAGGGGGCGATGGAGACCCAGTACTTC

d_gene: TRBD2
abundance: -
v_gene: TRBV6-5
j_gene: TRBJ2-5
CDR3aa: CASSSRRTSGSTTPETQYF
CDR3nt: TGTGCCAGCAGTTCCCGCCGGACTAGCGGGAGCACTACGCCGGAGACCCAGTACTTC

d_gene: -
abundance: -
v_gene: TRBV20-1
j_gene: TRBJ2-5
CDR3aa: CSALRTQETQYF
CDR3nt: TGCAGTGCGCTACGGACCCAAGAGACCCAGTACTTC

d_gene: TRBD2
abundance: medium-sized
v_gene: TRBV25-1
j_gene: TRBJ2-2
CDR3aa: CASSGTSDTGELFF
CDR3nt: TGTGCCAGCAGTGGGACTAGCGACACCGGGGAGCTGTTTTTT

d_gene: TRBD2
abundance: -
v_gene: TRBV20-1
j_gene: TRBJ2-6
CDR3aa: CSANQRGYSGANVLTF
CDR3nt: TGCAGTGCCAACCAGCGGGGTTACTCTGGGGCCAACGTCCTGACTTTC

d_gene: -
abundance: -
v_gene: TRBV7-7
j_gene: TRBJ1-5
CDR3aa: CASSVWKGYGNQPQHF
CDR3nt: TGTGCCAGCAGCGTTTGGAAAGGGTACGGCAATCAGCCCCAGCATTTT

d_gene: -
abundance: -
v_gene: TRBV7-9
j_gene: TRBJ1-2
CDR3aa: CASSSPDVYYGYTF
CDR3nt: TGTGCCAGCAGCTCACCGGACGTGTATTATGGCTACACCTTC

d_gene: -
abundance: few
v_gene: TRBV7-9
j_gene: TRBJ2-4
CDR3aa: CASSPAENIQYF
CDR3nt: TGTGCCAGCAGCCCAGCCGAAAACATTCAGTACTTC

d_gene: -
abundance: -
v_gene: TRBV2
j_gene: TRBJ1-1
CDR3aa: CASMGGTPNTEAFF
CDR3nt: TGTGCCAGCATGGGGGGGACCCCGAACACTGAAGCTTTCTTC

d_gene: -
abundance: -
v_gene: TRBV5-1
j_gene: TRBJ2-5
CDR3aa: CASSLAGSGAETQYF
CDR3nt: TGCGCCAGCAGCTTGGCGGGCTCCGGTGCTGAGACCCAGTACTTC

d_gene: -
abundance: -
v_gene: TRBV21-1
j_gene: TRBJ2-7
CDR3aa: CASTILAGALCEQYF
CDR3nt: TGTGCCAGTACAATACTAGCGGGAGCTCTTTGTGAGCAGTACTTC

d_gene: TRBD2
abundance: -
v_gene: TRBV20-1
j_gene: TRBJ2-3
CDR3aa: CSATKILADTQYF
CDR3nt: TGCAGTGCTACTAAAATACTAGCGGATACGCAGTATTTT

d_gene: -
abundance: -
v_gene: TRBV7-8
j_gene: TRBJ2-7
CDR3aa: CASSSYGPTYEQYF
CDR3nt: TGTGCCAGCAGCTCCTACGGCCCGACCTACGAGCAGTACTTC

d_gene: -
abundance: once
v_gene: TRBV27
j_gene: TRBJ2-7
CDR3aa: CASSFSKTYASYEQYF
CDR3nt: TGTGCCAGCAGTTTTAGTAAGACATACGCCTCCTACGAGCAGTACTTC

d_gene: -
abundance: -
v_gene: TRBV6-5
j_gene: TRBJ1-1
CDR3aa: CASSSLRRGLNTEAFF
CDR3nt: TGTGCCAGCAGTTCCCTTCGGCGGGGCCTGAACACTGAAGCTTTCTTT

d_gene: -
abundance: few
v_gene: TRBV20-1
j_gene: TRBJ1-1
CDR3aa: CSARVGWYDTEAFF
CDR3nt: TGCAGTGCTAGAGTAGGTTGGTACGACACTGAAGCTTTCTTT

d_gene: TRBD1
abundance: -
v_gene: TRBV19
j_gene: TRBJ2-5
CDR3aa: CASSIMGQGQETQYF
CDR3nt: TGTGCCAGTAGTATAATGGGACAGGGTCAAGAGACCCAGTACTTC

d_gene: -
abundance: few
v_gene: TRBV20-1
j_gene: TRBJ1-2
CDR3aa: CSAREFFGVGYTF
CDR3nt: TGCAGTGCTAGAGAATTTTTTGGGGTTGGCTACACCTTC

d_gene: TRBD2
abundance: -
v_gene: TRBV4-1
j_gene: TRBJ2-3
CDR3aa: CASSQDRNGRRPDTQYF
CDR3nt: TGCGCCAGCAGCCAAGATCGTAACGGGAGGCGCCCAGATACGCAGTATTTT

d_gene: -
abundance: -
v_gene: TRBV19
j_gene: TRBJ1-5
CDR3aa: CASSMVDSNQPQHF
CDR3nt: TGTGCCAGTAGTATGGTGGATAGCAATCAGCCCCAGCATTTT

d_gene: -
abundance: -
v_gene: TRBV27
j_gene: TRBJ2-3
CDR3aa: CASSSGLHSTQYF
CDR3nt: TGTGCCAGCAGTTCCGGTCTCCATAGTACGCAGTATTTT

d_gene: -
abundance: few
v_gene: TRBV6-2/TRBV6-3
j_gene: TRBJ2-1
CDR3aa: CASSYPTSTHEQFF
CDR3nt: TGTGCCAGCAGTTACCCCACTAGCACCCATGAGCAGTTCTTC

d_gene: TRBD1
abundance: -
v_gene: TRBV6-2/TRBV6-3
j_gene: TRBJ2-5
CDR3aa: CASRSTGTGVGTQYF
CDR3nt: TGTGCCAGCAGATCGACCGGGACAGGGGTCGGGACCCAGTACTTC

d_gene: TRBD1
abundance: few
v_gene: TRBV28
j_gene: TRBJ2-3
CDR3aa: CASRLWRQGADTQYF
CDR3nt: TGTGCCAGCCGCCTTTGGAGACAGGGAGCAGATACGCAGTATTTT

d_gene: -
abundance: few
v_gene: TRBV7-6
j_gene: TRBJ2-7
CDR3aa: CASSLGQRAYEQYF
CDR3nt: TGTGCCAGCAGCTTAGGCCAGCGGGCCTACGAGCAGTACTTC